This T cell receptor (beta chain) was observed in a study of T cell changes during pregnancy in multiple sclerosis. This clone was observed a single time. Germline CDR1 and CDR2: SGDLS and YYNGEE. This CDR3 has 16 residues. J was trimmed by 0 bases and V by 4 bases; bases with no gene match: 5. Clones were sequenced by immunoSEQ multiplex PCR, and TCRdb holds only the in-frame ones, with some missing. The sample consists of 64,000 or so clones, 95% to 97% of them appearing once. The sequencing used CD8+ T cells from peripheral blood mononuclear cells, collected after pregnancy. The clonotype was recovered from a female donor with multiple sclerosis, enrolled in a pregnancy study. The genes are TRBV9 and TRBJ2-7; TRBD2 agrees at 12 bases. The CDR3 sequence is CASSPRLAGASYEQYF. DNA of the CDR3: TGTGCCAGCAGCCCAAGACTAGCGGGAGCCTCCTACGAGCAGTACTTC.